Listed below are T cell receptor beta chains from one sample, sequenced in a study of cytomegalovirus exposure and HLA in healthy donors. The data were produced by immunoSEQ multiplex PCR, yet TCRdb's version contains in-frame clones alone and is incomplete. The sample consists of about 130,000 clones, under 85% of them appearing once. Sequencing was carried out using PBMCs. Source of these receptors: a woman between 45 and 65 years old in good health and CMV-seropositive. Both conserved end residues are part of each CDR3. The D gene is left open where the match is weak. Size is stated for part of the rows, as once, few or many counts, or as a class when the clone is expanded.

CDR3 DNA: TGTGCCAGCAGCTTAGATTGGCGGCGGGGCTACACCTTC; CDR3 protein: CASSLDWRRGYTF; D gene: .; V gene: TRBV7-2; J gene: TRBJ1-2; clone size: .
CDR3 DNA: TGTGCCAGCAGCCTCACAGATACGCAGTATTTT; CDR3 protein: CASSLTDTQYF; D gene: .; V gene: TRBV7-2; J gene: TRBJ2-3; clone size: .
CDR3 DNA: TGCGCCAGCAGCCAAGGAGACAGGGGAACTGAAGCTTTCTTT; CDR3 protein: CASSQGDRGTEAFF; D gene: TRBD1; V gene: TRBV4-3; J gene: TRBJ1-1; clone size: .
CDR3 DNA: TGTGCCAGCTCCTTACAGGGCCCCTACGAGCAGTACTTC; CDR3 protein: CASSLQGPYEQYF; D gene: .; V gene: TRBV11-3; J gene: TRBJ2-7; clone size: few
CDR3 DNA: TGTGCCAGCAGCCAAGTCAGTGTTAGGAGGGCCGGGGAGCTGTTTTTT; CDR3 protein: CASSQVSVRRAGELFF; D gene: .; V gene: TRBV4-2; J gene: TRBJ2-2; clone size: few
CDR3 DNA: TGTGCCAGCAGCTTTCCCAGGGTTAGGGGCACAGATACGCAGTATTTT; CDR3 protein: CASSFPRVRGTDTQYF; D gene: .; V gene: TRBV7-6; J gene: TRBJ2-3; clone size: few
CDR3 DNA: TGTGCCAGCAGTTCTACTAGCGGGCAAGAGACCCAGTACTTC; CDR3 protein: CASSSTSGQETQYF; D gene: TRBD2; V gene: TRBV27; J gene: TRBJ2-5; clone size: .
CDR3 DNA: TGCAGCGTTGGGGGGACAGGGGACGGCTACACCTTC; CDR3 protein: CSVGGTGDGYTF; D gene: TRBD1; V gene: TRBV29-1; J gene: TRBJ1-2; clone size: .
CDR3 DNA: TGTGCCAGCACTCCTCACGGGAGCAATCAGCCCCAGCATTTT; CDR3 protein: CASTPHGSNQPQHF; D gene: .; V gene: TRBV27; J gene: TRBJ1-5; clone size: .
CDR3 DNA: TGTGCCAGCAGCCGCCAGGGGAAAACAGATACGCAGTATTTT; CDR3 protein: CASSRQGKTDTQYF; D gene: .; V gene: TRBV5-4; J gene: TRBJ2-3; clone size: .
CDR3 DNA: TGTGCCAGCAGTGAACGACTAGTTCAAGAGACCCAGTACTTC; CDR3 protein: CASSERLVQETQYF; D gene: .; V gene: TRBV25-1; J gene: TRBJ2-5; clone size: .
CDR3 DNA: TGTGCCAGCAGCTTAGCAGCGAGCACCCGGCTCGATCAGCCCCAGCATTTT; CDR3 protein: CASSLAASTRLDQPQHF; D gene: .; V gene: TRBV7-8; J gene: TRBJ1-5; clone size: .
CDR3 DNA: TGTGCCAGCAGTGAACGGGGGTTCAACTATGGCTACACCTTC; CDR3 protein: CASSERGFNYGYTF; D gene: .; V gene: TRBV6-1; J gene: TRBJ1-2; clone size: .
CDR3 DNA: TGTGCCAGCAGCTTAGTGCCCTTACTCTCTGGGGCCAACGTCCTGACTTTC; CDR3 protein: CASSLVPLLSGANVLTF; D gene: .; V gene: TRBV7-2; J gene: TRBJ2-6; clone size: .
CDR3 DNA: TGTGCCAGCAGGGCCGGCCGAGGTCCAAACTATGGCTACACCTTC; CDR3 protein: CASRAGRGPNYGYTF; D gene: .; V gene: TRBV6-1; J gene: TRBJ1-2; clone size: .
CDR3 DNA: TGTGCCAGCAGCTTAATCGGGACTGACACCGGGGAGCTGTTTTTT; CDR3 protein: CASSLIGTDTGELFF; D gene: .; V gene: TRBV5-6; J gene: TRBJ2-2; clone size: .
CDR3 DNA: TGTGCCAGTAGTATGTCCGGGGGCACCATATATTTT; CDR3 protein: CASSMSGGTIYF; D gene: .; V gene: TRBV19; J gene: TRBJ1-3; clone size: .
CDR3 DNA: TGTGCCAGCAGCTTAGGGGCAGGGTTCGTCTATGGCTACACCTTC; CDR3 protein: CASSLGAGFVYGYTF; D gene: .; V gene: TRBV7-8; J gene: TRBJ1-2; clone size: .
CDR3 DNA: TGTGCCAGCAGTGAGTTCCCCGACATGGACGAGCAGTACTTC; CDR3 protein: CASSEFPDMDEQYF; D gene: .; V gene: TRBV2; J gene: TRBJ2-7; clone size: .
CDR3 DNA: TGTGCCAGCAGGACTAGCGGGGGAACCTACGAGCAGTACTTC; CDR3 protein: CASRTSGGTYEQYF; D gene: TRBD2; V gene: TRBV2; J gene: TRBJ2-7; clone size: few
CDR3 DNA: TGTGCCAGCTCACCAACTAGCGGGGGGGCCCACTCCTACGAGCAGTACTTC; CDR3 protein: CASSPTSGGAHSYEQYF; D gene: TRBD2; V gene: TRBV18; J gene: TRBJ2-7; clone size: .
CDR3 DNA: TGTGCCAGCAGGGGCGGGGGGGCCAAAAACATTCAGTACTTC; CDR3 protein: CASRGGGAKNIQYF; D gene: TRBD2; V gene: TRBV6-1; J gene: TRBJ2-4; clone size: .
CDR3 DNA: TGTGCCAGCAGCCCAGGCTCCAGCGGGGGGTTATCCTACAATGAGCAGTTCTTC; CDR3 protein: CASSPGSSGGLSYNEQFF; D gene: TRBD2; V gene: TRBV7-9; J gene: TRBJ2-1; clone size: .
CDR3 DNA: TGCGCCAGCAGCGGGGACTTAGAAAAACTGTTTTTT; CDR3 protein: CASSGDLEKLFF; D gene: .; V gene: TRBV5-1; J gene: TRBJ1-4; clone size: few
CDR3 DNA: TGTGCCAGCAGCTTATCTGGGGAGGAGACCCAGTACTTC; CDR3 protein: CASSLSGEETQYF; D gene: .; V gene: TRBV5-5; J gene: TRBJ2-5; clone size: .
CDR3 DNA: TGTGCCAGCTCACCACAGGGGGCAGAGACCCAGTACTTC; CDR3 protein: CASSPQGAETQYF; D gene: TRBD1; V gene: TRBV18; J gene: TRBJ2-5; clone size: .
CDR3 DNA: TGTGCCAGCAGCTTCCCCGAGGGCGGGGAGCTGTTTTTT; CDR3 protein: CASSFPEGGELFF; D gene: .; V gene: TRBV7-9; J gene: TRBJ2-2; clone size: .
CDR3 DNA: TGTGCCAGCAGCTTAGGAGTGCGGCGGGGGGGTTTAACAGATACGCAGTATTTT; CDR3 protein: CASSLGVRRGGLTDTQYF; D gene: TRBD2; V gene: TRBV7-6; J gene: TRBJ2-3; clone size: .
CDR3 DNA: TGCGCCAGCAGTAGGACAAGGTGGAGAGCCTATGGCTACACCTTC; CDR3 protein: CASSRTRWRAYGYTF; D gene: .; V gene: TRBV4-1; J gene: TRBJ1-2; clone size: .
CDR3 DNA: TGTGCCACCCAGGACAGGTTAAATTCACCCCTCCACTTT; CDR3 protein: CATQDRLNSPLHF; D gene: TRBD1; V gene: TRBV19; J gene: TRBJ1-6; clone size: .
CDR3 DNA: TGTGCCAGCAGTTTCCAGGGGGATGGCTACACCTTC; CDR3 protein: CASSFQGDGYTF; D gene: TRBD1; V gene: TRBV6-5; J gene: TRBJ1-2; clone size: .
CDR3 DNA: TGTGCCAGCAGCTTACAGGGGGCATTGGGCACTGAAGCTTTCTTT; CDR3 protein: CASSLQGALGTEAFF; D gene: TRBD1; V gene: TRBV11-2; J gene: TRBJ1-1; clone size: .
CDR3 DNA: TGTGCCAGCAGTTACTCGGCGGCGGCTAACTATGGCTACACCTTC; CDR3 protein: CASSYSAAANYGYTF; D gene: .; V gene: TRBV6-5; J gene: TRBJ1-2; clone size: .
CDR3 DNA: TGTGCCAGCAGCTTAGAAGTGAGTGGTTACTATGGCTACACCTTC; CDR3 protein: CASSLEVSGYYGYTF; D gene: .; V gene: TRBV11-2; J gene: TRBJ1-2; clone size: .
CDR3 DNA: TGTGCCAGCAGCTCGTCGGGGGATAGCACAGATACGCAGTATTTT; CDR3 protein: CASSSSGDSTDTQYF; D gene: .; V gene: TRBV9; J gene: TRBJ2-3; clone size: .
CDR3 DNA: TGTGCCAGCAACCCTTTAGCGGGGGGGCCTGCTGAGCAGTTCTTC; CDR3 protein: CASNPLAGGPAEQFF; D gene: TRBD2; V gene: TRBV27; J gene: TRBJ2-1; clone size: .
CDR3 DNA: TGTGCCACCCCGTACACAGATACGCAGTATTTT; CDR3 protein: CATPYTDTQYF; D gene: .; V gene: TRBV25-1; J gene: TRBJ2-3; clone size: .
CDR3 DNA: TGTGCCACCAGCAGAGATACGGCCTACAATGAGCAGTTCTTC; CDR3 protein: CATSRDTAYNEQFF; D gene: .; V gene: TRBV15; J gene: TRBJ2-1; clone size: .
CDR3 DNA: TGCGCCAGCAACTCCGGGGGGTGTGGCTACACCTTC; CDR3 protein: CASNSGGCGYTF; D gene: .; V gene: TRBV4-1; J gene: TRBJ1-2; clone size: .
CDR3 DNA: TGTGCCAGCTCCGGGTCGGGTCTAGCTTTTGATGAGCAGTTCTTC; CDR3 protein: CASSGSGLAFDEQFF; D gene: .; V gene: TRBV9; J gene: TRBJ2-1; clone size: .
CDR3 DNA: TGTGCCAGCAGTGACGCGACTGGTCAGCCCCAGCATTTT; CDR3 protein: CASSDATGQPQHF; D gene: .; V gene: TRBV6-4; J gene: TRBJ1-5; clone size: .
CDR3 DNA: TGCGCCAGCAGCCAACCCGATGCGGAGACCCAGTACTTC; CDR3 protein: CASSQPDAETQYF; D gene: .; V gene: TRBV4-1; J gene: TRBJ2-5; clone size: .
CDR3 DNA: TGTGCCAGTAGTTGGGACAGAAATAGCAATCAGCCCCAGCATTTT; CDR3 protein: CASSWDRNSNQPQHF; D gene: TRBD1; V gene: TRBV19; J gene: TRBJ1-5; clone size: once
CDR3 DNA: TGTGCCAGCTCACCTTACAGGGACCATGAGCAGTTCTTC; CDR3 protein: CASSPYRDHEQFF; D gene: .; V gene: TRBV18; J gene: TRBJ2-1; clone size: .
CDR3 DNA: TGTGCCAGCAGCCAAGATAAGTCGGGGTTCACAGATACGCAGTATTTT; CDR3 protein: CASSQDKSGFTDTQYF; D gene: .; V gene: TRBV4-2; J gene: TRBJ2-3; clone size: .
CDR3 DNA: TGTGCCAGCAGCTCCCAAGGACAGGGGGAAGAGACCCAGTACTTC; CDR3 protein: CASSSQGQGEETQYF; D gene: TRBD1; V gene: TRBV7-9; J gene: TRBJ2-5; clone size: .
CDR3 DNA: TGTGCCAGCAGCCCTACTAGCGGGGGGGCCGTTCAGTATTTT; CDR3 protein: CASSPTSGGAVQYF; D gene: TRBD2; V gene: TRBV6-1; J gene: TRBJ2-3; clone size: .
CDR3 DNA: TGTGCCAGTAGTATAGCAGGGCAGGCCGGGGAAAAACTGTTTTTT; CDR3 protein: CASSIAGQAGEKLFF; D gene: .; V gene: TRBV19; J gene: TRBJ1-4; clone size: .
CDR3 DNA: TGTGCCAGCAGCTTACCGGGACAGGGGTTTCGGGAGCAGTACTTC; CDR3 protein: CASSLPGQGFREQYF; D gene: TRBD1; V gene: TRBV7-9; J gene: TRBJ2-7; clone size: .
CDR3 DNA: TGTGCCAGTGGGACAGGGTGGGACACTGAAGCTTTCTTT; CDR3 protein: CASGTGWDTEAFF; D gene: TRBD1; V gene: TRBV28; J gene: TRBJ1-1; clone size: .